This entry lists 29 T cell receptor beta chains sequenced from one sample in a study of graft-versus-host responses after intestinal transplantation. Sequencing used immunoSEQ multiplex PCR; TCRdb keeps in-frame clones, though not all of them. Of over 85,000 clones listed, approximately 94% are singletons. Their recognized antigens are unknown. The sequenced sample was unstimulated CD4+ T cells sorted from spleen or lymph node cells, obtained before transplant. The source is a human donor who was the organ donor for an intestinal transplant.

The chain carries TRBV4-1 and TRBJ2-2; no clear D gene. The germline CDR1 and CDR2 sequences are MGHRA and YSYEKL. The length of the CDR3 is 16 residues. The ends were cut back, 0 bases at V and 1 base at J, with 9 bases in the middle. The chain's CDR3 is CASSQDPAGNTGELFF. The CDR3 DNA reads TGCGCCAGCAGCCAAGATCCAGCAGGGAACACCGGGGAGCTGTTTTTT.

This chain connects TRBV5-1 to TRBJ2-3; 11 bases match TRBD2. J was trimmed by 2 bases and V by 1 base; bases with no gene match: 3. The germline V gene encodes CDR1 SGHRS and CDR2 YFSETQ. The CDR3 runs to 16 residues. The chain's CDR3 is CASSLLTSGVTDTQYF. CDR3 DNA: TGCGCCAGCAGCTTGTTGACTAGCGGGGTCACAGATACGCAGTATTTT.

The chain couples TRBV18 to TRBJ2-1; 10 nucleotides agree with TRBD1. J lost 7 bases, V lost 1 base, and 10 bases had no gene match. CDR1 KGHSH and CDR2 LQKENI come from the germline V gene. This CDR3 comprises 17 residues. The CDR3 loop reads CASSPLLSGQGTNEQFF. In nucleotides, the CDR3 is TGTGCCAGCTCACCACTTCTTTCGGGACAGGGGACGAATGAGCAGTTCTTC.

The chain links TRBV19 to TRBJ1-4; 11 nucleotides agree with TRBD1. In germline, CDR1 is LNHDA, CDR2 SQIVND (reference sequence). J gave up 7 bases and V 5 bases, and 9 bases lay outside the gene matches. The CDR3 spans 16 residues. The CDR3 protein is CASSRTGGSLGEKLFF. The CDR3 DNA sequence: TGTGCCAGTAGTCGGACAGGGGGCAGCTTGGGTGAAAAACTGTTTTTT.

The chain couples TRBV18 to TRBJ2-7; D gene unclear. Germline CDR1 reads KGHSH; CDR2 reads LQKENI. The V end lost 2 bases, the J end lost 0 bases, and 11 bases lay between the germline ends. The CDR3 sequence is 15 residues long. Written as DNA, the CDR3 is TGTGCCAGCTCACCAGGAGCACCGACCTCCTACGAGCAGTACTTC. It translates to CASSPGAPTSYEQYF.

This rearrangement joins TRBV5-8 to TRBJ2-4, with 7 positions matching TRBD2. The junction had 6 bases not matched to a gene; V was cut back by 1 base and J by 5 bases. CDR1 and CDR2 from the germline V gene are SGHTS and YDEGEE. There are 15 residues in the CDR3. CDR3 DNA: TGTGCCAGCAGCTTGTGGGGGAGGGAGGAAAACATTCAGTACTTC. It encodes CASSLWGREENIQYF.

The chain joins TRBV5-4 to TRBJ2-7; 13 bases agree with TRBD2. J lost 0 bases, V lost 4 bases, and 7 bases had no gene match. The CDR3 is made up of 17 amino acids. Looked up from germline, CDR1 is SGHNT and CDR2 is YYREEE (reference sequence). CDR3 region: CASSPPGLAGRSYEQYF. The CDR3 DNA is TGTGCCAGCAGCCCACCGGGACTAGCGGGACGCTCCTACGAGCAGTACTTC.

V and J are TRBV6-1 and TRBJ2-2; the D is unclear. Between the trimmed V and J ends, which lost 10 bases and 2 bases, there was a span of 14 bases. In germline, CDR1 is MNHNS, CDR2 SASEGT. The CDR3 is 14 amino acids. The CDR3 DNA follows: TGTGCCACCTCACACAGCTTCAACACCGGGGAGCTGTTTTTT. It yields the protein CATSHSFNTGELFF.

This clone was detected once. The chain uses TRBV6-1 and TRBJ1-6; TRBD1 is a possible D gene (5 bases). Trimming stripped 6 bases from V and 8 bases from J, with 14 bases between. The CDR3 loop spans 14 amino acids. Germline V gives CDR1 MNHNS, CDR2 SASEGT. The CDR3 reads CASSPGSSYSPLHF. CDR3 sequence (DNA): TGTGCCAGCAGCCCAGGGTCATCGTATTCACCCCTCCACTTT.

The V call is TRBV10-1, the J call TRBJ2-5; D not resolved. V lost 0 bases and J lost 5, with 7 bases in between. Germline CDR1 reads WNHNN; CDR2 reads SYGVQD (reference sequence). The CDR3 consists of 13 residues. The CDR3 nucleotides read TGCGCCAGCAGTGAGTCTCGTTGGGAGACCCAGTACTTC. Its protein is CASSESRWETQYF.

The rearrangement links TRBV14 to TRBJ2-7; TRBD1 matches 9 bases. The CDR3 spans 13 residues. Trimming removed 8 bases from V and 2 bases from J; junction bases left unmatched: 4. The germline V gene encodes CDR1 SGHDN and CDR2 FVKESK. Written as DNA, the CDR3 is TGTGCCAGCTCCAGGGACAGGGCCTACGAGCAGTACTTC. Encoded protein: CASSRDRAYEQYF.

The V call is TRBV7-9, the J call TRBJ1-2, with 11 positions matching TRBD1. The ends lost 6 bases at V and 4 bases at J; junction bases unmatched: 4. Germline CDR1 reads SEHNR; CDR2 reads FQNEAQ (reference sequence). This CDR3 has 14 amino acids. CDR3 coding DNA: TGTGCCAGCAGTTACGGACAGGGGGCCTATGGCTACACCTTC. This sequence encodes CASSYGQGAYGYTF.

The genes are TRBV11-3 and TRBJ2-2, with a possible D match to TRBD1 (6 bases). The CDR3 is 14 amino acids. Germline CDR1 is SGHNT and CDR2 is YENEEA. Trimming removed 5 bases from V and 6 bases from J, with 13 bases in between. In DNA, the CDR3 is TGTGCCAGCAGCCAACAGGGTGGCGCCGGGGAGCTGTTTTTT. Translated: CASSQQGGAGELFF.

The chain links TRBV27 to TRBJ1-2; a weak D match, TRBD1 (5 bases). CDR3 length equals 13 residues. Trimming took off 5 bases at V and 8 bases at J, with 15 bases between the two ends. Germline V lookup: CDR1 MNHEY, CDR2 SMNVEV (reference sequence). This CDR3 is CASSLDTAYGYTF. The CDR3 region has the DNA TGTGCCAGCAGTCTGGACACGGCATACGGCTACACCTTC.

This chain uses TRBV9 with TRBJ1-4; 7 positions match TRBD1. This CDR3 is built from 14 residues. Germline V gene data show CDR1 as SGDLS and CDR2 as YYNGEE. V dropped 4 bases and J dropped 7; count of bases not matched to a gene: 7. In nucleotides, the CDR3 is TGTGCCAGCAGCCTACAGGGGAGCGGTGAAAAACTGTTTTTT. Its translation is CASSLQGSGEKLFF.

The chain has TRBV11-2 and TRBJ2-7; D may be TRBD2 (6 bases). Germline CDR1 is SGHAT and CDR2 is FQNNGV. The ends were cut back, 1 base at V and 0 bases at J, with 7 bases in the middle. CDR3 size: 14 residues. The CDR3 DNA is TGTGCCAGCAGCTTAGTCGGGGGCTCCTACGAGCAGTACTTC. Encoded protein: CASSLVGGSYEQYF.

The chain carries TRBV5-1 and TRBJ2-7; the D gene is possibly TRBD2 (5 bases). The ends were cut back, 4 bases at V and 2 bases at J, with 13 bases in the middle. This CDR3 comprises 14 residues. The V gene's germline CDR1 is SGHRS and CDR2 YFSETQ. CDR3 residues: CASSPLGETYEQYF. CDR3 sequence (DNA): TGCGCCAGCAGCCCACTCGGGGAGACCTACGAGCAGTACTTC.

This chain joins TRBV9 and TRBJ2-5, with D perhaps given as TRBD1 or TRBD2 (6 bases each). Trimming took 7 bases from V and 0 from J, leaving 10 bases between them. The CDR3 length is 13 residues. From germline, CDR1 is SGDLS and CDR2 YYNGEE. The CDR3 sequence is CASGGPYQETQYF. DNA of the CDR3: TGTGCCAGCGGGGGGCCGTACCAAGAGACCCAGTACTTC. Based on the CDR3 plus reference TRBV9 and TRBJ2-5, the full variable domain is DSGVTQTPKHLITATGQRVTLRCSPRSGDLSVYWYQQSLDQGLQFLIQYYNGEERAKGNILERFSAQQFPDLHSELNLSSLELGDSALYFCASGGPYQETQYFGPGTRLLVL.

The CDR3, as DNA: TGTGCTAGTGGTTTGGACGGAGTCTCGGGGGAGCTGTTTTTT. This codes for CASGLDGVSGELFF. This chain joins TRBV12-5 and TRBJ2-2; D not certain. The CDR3 covers 14 residues. Germline CDR1 reads LGHNT; CDR2 reads FRNRAP. Trimming pared 1 base from V and 8 bases from J, leaving 11 bases between.

The V gene is TRBV25-1, the J gene TRBJ2-5; TRBD1 or TRBD2 may be the D gene (6 bases each). CDR3 size: 15 residues. Germline values: CDR1 MGHDK, CDR2 SYGVNS. V was shortened by 3 bases and J by 5 bases, with 16 bases between the two germline ends. The chain's CDR3 is CASSDPGEEEETQYF. CDR3 sequence (DNA): TGTGCCAGCAGTGACCCAGGGGAGGAGGAGGAGACCCAGTACTTC. Complete variable domain (other parts from reference TRBV25-1 and TRBJ2-5): EADIYQTPRYLVIGTGKKITLECSQTMGHDKMYWYQQDPGMELHLIHYSYGVNSTEKGDLSSESTVSRIRTEHFPLTLESARPSHTSQYLCASSDPGEEEETQYFGPGTRLLVL.

The V gene is TRBV5-1, the J gene TRBJ2-5, with TRBD1 matching over 9 bases. Unmatched junction bases numbered 11, after V lost 4 bases and J lost 1 base. Germline V lookup: CDR1 SGHRS, CDR2 YFSETQ. This CDR3 has 17 amino acids. In nucleotides, the CDR3 is TGCGCCAGCAGCCCATACGGACCGGGACAGGGCCAAGAGACCCAGTACTTC. The encoded protein is CASSPYGPGQGQETQYF.

Only a few counts were recorded for this clone. The chain recombines TRBV7-9 with TRBJ2-2; D remains ambiguous. V was shortened by 2 bases and J by 7 bases, with 8 bases between the two germline ends. CDR1 and CDR2 from the germline V gene are SEHNR and FQNEAQ (reference sequence). CDR3 length equals 13 residues. The CDR3 sequence is CASSLLGFGELFF. The CDR3 nucleotides are TGTGCCAGCAGCTTACTGGGGTTCGGGGAGCTGTTTTTT.

The J gene is TRBJ1-2, the V gene TRBV9; the D gene is possibly TRBD1 (5 bases). The CDR3 runs to 14 residues. Trimming removed 2 bases from V and 4 bases from J, with 12 bases in between. Per the germline V gene, CDR1 is SGDLS and CDR2 is YYNGEE. CDR3 coding DNA: TGTGCCAGCAGCGTGCAGGGCCTACCCTATGGCTACACCTTC. Its protein is CASSVQGLPYGYTF.

V and J are TRBV18 and TRBJ1-1; a weak D match, TRBD1 (6 bases). With 2 bases removed from V and 1 base from J, the gap between germline ends came to 14 bases. Looked up from germline, CDR1 is KGHSH and CDR2 is LQKENI. The CDR3 spans 16 residues. The CDR3 loop reads CASSPAGASSNTEAFF. The CDR3 bases are TGTGCCAGCTCACCAGCAGGGGCTTCCTCGAACACTGAAGCTTTCTTT.

V is TRBV6-1 and J is TRBJ2-7; D is tentatively TRBD1 or TRBD2 (5 bases each). With 3 bases removed from V and 3 bases from J, the gap between germline ends came to 9 bases. Germline V gene sequence: CDR1 MNHNS, CDR2 SASEGT. The CDR3 contains 13 residues. The CDR3 region has the DNA TGTGCCAGCAGTGATTGGGGGTTCTACGAGCAGTACTTC. Translated, it gives CASSDWGFYEQYF.

The chain recombines TRBV19 with TRBJ1-2; tentative D call: TRBD1 (6 bases). The CDR3 spans 14 residues. V lost 3 bases, J lost 2 bases, and 10 bases lay in between. The germline V gene encodes CDR1 LNHDA and CDR2 SQIVND (reference sequence). The DNA of the CDR3 is TGTGCCAGTAGTATGGGGGCATCGAACTATGGCTACACCTTC. The encoded protein is CASSMGASNYGYTF.

The chain joins TRBV7-8 to TRBJ2-6; D gene unclear. The CDR3 is 13 residues long. The V end was cut by 5 bases, the J end by 2 bases, with 4 bases between. From germline, CDR1 is SGHVS and CDR2 FQNEAQ. CDR3 region: CASSSPGANVLTF. The CDR3, as DNA: TGTGCCAGCAGCAGTCCTGGGGCCAACGTCCTGACTTTC.

The J gene is TRBJ1-5, the V gene TRBV4-1; D gene ambiguous. Trimming pared 2 bases from V and 8 bases from J, leaving 7 bases between. The CDR3 has 12 amino acids. The germline V gene encodes CDR1 MGHRA and CDR2 YSYEKL. The CDR3 is CASSQPGEPQHF. The CDR3 DNA follows: TGCGCCAGCAGCCAACCGGGAGAGCCCCAGCATTTT.

The chain couples TRBV7-2 to TRBJ1-1, with no clear D. Germline V gives CDR1 SGHTA, CDR2 FQGNSA. The CDR3 has 11 amino acids. Trimming pared 2 bases from V and 3 bases from J, leaving 1 base between. The DNA of the CDR3 is TGTGCCAGCAGCTTACACACTGAAGCTTTCTTT. It codes for CASSLHTEAFF.